This T cell receptor beta chain was sequenced in a study of shared clonotypes between healthy human individuals. The table came from immunoSEQ multiplex PCR; TCRdb's copy has only in-frame clones and leaves some out. The repertoire holds hundreds of thousands of clones, roughly 98% seen once, with around 0.3% in the top ten. Study-level points and caveats: Non-shared clonotypes showed lower generation probabilities than clonotypes common to all four donors. Several donors held about 4.5% of naive CD4 clonotypes in common. Among donors, sharing of clonotypes was expected to be affected by sequencing depth.

This clone appeared a single time. Its antigen is currently unknown. Naive CD8 populations comprised CD45RO-negative cells positively selected for CCR7, excluding terminally differentiated effector memory CD45RA+ cells. The V and J ends lost 6 bases and 0 bases respectively, with 19 bases between them. The CDR3 covers 17 residues. The germline V gene has CDR1 SNHLY and CDR2 FYNNEI. The sample comprised naive CD8+ T cells sorted from blood. This sequence was found in a man between 25 and 39 years old in good health. The chain couples TRBV2 to TRBJ2-3; no clear D gene. The CDR3: CASSDALVRPSTDTQYF. For the CDR3, the DNA is TGTGCCAGCAGCGACGCTTTGGTCAGGCCTAGCACAGATACGCAGTATTTT.